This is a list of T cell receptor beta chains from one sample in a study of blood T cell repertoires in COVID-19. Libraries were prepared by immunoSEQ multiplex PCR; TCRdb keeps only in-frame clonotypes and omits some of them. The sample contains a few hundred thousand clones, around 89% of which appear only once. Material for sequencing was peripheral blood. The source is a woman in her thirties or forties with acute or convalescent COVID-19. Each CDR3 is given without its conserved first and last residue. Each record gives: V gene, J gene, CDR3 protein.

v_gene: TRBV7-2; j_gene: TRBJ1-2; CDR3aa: ASSPRDRWYGYT
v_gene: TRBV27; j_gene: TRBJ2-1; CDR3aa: ASSLAGGINEQF
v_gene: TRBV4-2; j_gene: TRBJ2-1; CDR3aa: ASSHQAGGGNEQF
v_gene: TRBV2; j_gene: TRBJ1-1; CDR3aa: ASKQGMNTEAF
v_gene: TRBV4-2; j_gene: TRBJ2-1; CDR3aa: ASSLGATSGGVTYNEQF
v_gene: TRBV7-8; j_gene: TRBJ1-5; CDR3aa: ASSLRGEDQPQH
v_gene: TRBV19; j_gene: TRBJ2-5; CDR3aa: ASSTELAANQETQY
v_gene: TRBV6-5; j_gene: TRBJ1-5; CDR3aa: ASSIDRVHQPQH
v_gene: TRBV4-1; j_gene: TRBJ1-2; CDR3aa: ASSQEDSVYGYT
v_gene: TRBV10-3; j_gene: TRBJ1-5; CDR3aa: AIRTGNLYQPQH
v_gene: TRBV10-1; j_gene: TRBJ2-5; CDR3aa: ASSERARVETQY
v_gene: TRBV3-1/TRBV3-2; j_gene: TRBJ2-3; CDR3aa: ASSPEGDTQY
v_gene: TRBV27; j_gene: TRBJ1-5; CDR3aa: ASSLTGGNQPQH
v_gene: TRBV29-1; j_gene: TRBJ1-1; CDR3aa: SVSGGGEAF
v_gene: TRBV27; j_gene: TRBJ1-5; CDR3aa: ASRADRGDQPQH
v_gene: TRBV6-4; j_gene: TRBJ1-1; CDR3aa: ASRPTLNTEAF
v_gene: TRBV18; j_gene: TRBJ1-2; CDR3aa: ASSPSPGQGAGGYT
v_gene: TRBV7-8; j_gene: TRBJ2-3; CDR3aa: ASSLETGTTPR
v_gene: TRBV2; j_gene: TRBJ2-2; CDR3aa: ASIRQDGTGELF
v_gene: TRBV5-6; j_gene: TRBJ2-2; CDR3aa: ASSSGLAGGLTGELF
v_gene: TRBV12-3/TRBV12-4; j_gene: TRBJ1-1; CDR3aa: ASTSLRNTEAF
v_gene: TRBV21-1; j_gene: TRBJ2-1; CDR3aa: ASSTIIKTGGGYNEQF
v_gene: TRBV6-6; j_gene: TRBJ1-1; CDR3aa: ASSEPYRGTF
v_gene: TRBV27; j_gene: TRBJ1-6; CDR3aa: ASSQSTENSPLH
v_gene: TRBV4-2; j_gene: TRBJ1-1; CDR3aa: ASSRGQSNTEAF
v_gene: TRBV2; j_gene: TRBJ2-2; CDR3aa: ASSGPGVSGELF
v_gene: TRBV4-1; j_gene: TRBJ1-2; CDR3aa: ASSPGGPITNYGYT
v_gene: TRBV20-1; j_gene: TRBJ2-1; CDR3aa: SAPRDNEQF
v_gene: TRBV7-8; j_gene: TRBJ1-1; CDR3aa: ASSLAGSGTEAF
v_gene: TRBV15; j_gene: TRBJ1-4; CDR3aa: ATSGTPSTNEKLF
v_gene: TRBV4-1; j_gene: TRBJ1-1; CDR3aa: ASSQVGVGKDTEAF
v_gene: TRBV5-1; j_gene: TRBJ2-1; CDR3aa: ASSKIAGGYNEQF
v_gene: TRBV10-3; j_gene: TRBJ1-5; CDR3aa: AIGHGQAENQPQH
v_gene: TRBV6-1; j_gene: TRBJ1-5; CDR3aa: ASSEWVSGGRWPQH
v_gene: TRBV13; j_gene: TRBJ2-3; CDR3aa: ASSSPPTDTQY
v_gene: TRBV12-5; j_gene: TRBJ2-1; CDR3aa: ASGLVNAMRQGAGGEQF
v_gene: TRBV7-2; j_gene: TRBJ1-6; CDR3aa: ASSFLGQGSNSPLH
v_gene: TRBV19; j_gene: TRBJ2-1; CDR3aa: ASSPLNRGLEQF
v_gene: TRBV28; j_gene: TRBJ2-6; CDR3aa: ASSPFDLRDSLNVLT
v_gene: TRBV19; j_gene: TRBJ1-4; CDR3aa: ASSTNLQGEKLF
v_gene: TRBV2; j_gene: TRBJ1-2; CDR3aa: ASSEQDRNYGYT
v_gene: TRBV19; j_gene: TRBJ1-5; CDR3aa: ASSNRGDWGNQPQH
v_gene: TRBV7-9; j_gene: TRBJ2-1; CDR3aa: ASSRYSGRGSYNEQF
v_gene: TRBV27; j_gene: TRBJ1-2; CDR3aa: ASRPLGHTDGYT
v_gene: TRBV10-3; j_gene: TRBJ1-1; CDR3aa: AISESEGRNTEAF
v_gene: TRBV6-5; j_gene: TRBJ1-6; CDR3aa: ASSFSSYNSPLH
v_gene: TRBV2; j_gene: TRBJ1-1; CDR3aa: ASSEQGAGEAF
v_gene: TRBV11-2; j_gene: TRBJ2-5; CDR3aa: ASRGTGAQETQY
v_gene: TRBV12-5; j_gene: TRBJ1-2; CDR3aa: ASGSASAGYNYGYT
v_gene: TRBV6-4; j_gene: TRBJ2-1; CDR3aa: ASSDTPSRGHEQF
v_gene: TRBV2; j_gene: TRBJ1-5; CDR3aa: ASSLDRDGQPQH
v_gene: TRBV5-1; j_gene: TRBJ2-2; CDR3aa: ASSREDGTGELF
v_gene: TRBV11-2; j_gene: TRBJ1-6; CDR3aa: ASSAPARGRPPLH
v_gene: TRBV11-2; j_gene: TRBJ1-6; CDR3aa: ASSQGNSPLH